This is a list of T cell receptor beta chains from one sample in a study of shared clonotypes between healthy human individuals. Produced via immunoSEQ multiplex PCR; TCRdb's table is partial and in-frame only. The profile shows approximately 1.9 million clones, just over 90% of them singletons. Input material: naive CD8+ T cells from PBMCs. All receptors derive from a man in his late teens or twenties in good health. Some clones in this sample may be carry-over from other donors' samples. The CDR3 runs from the conserved cysteine through the conserved F or W. A D gene is named only where the DNA matches it firmly. Only some rows state a clone size, as once, few, many or a class for expanded clones.

.,TRBJ2-1,TRBD1,TRBV27,TGTGCCAGCAGTCCCGTGGGGACAGGGGGTCCCTCCTACAATGAGCAGTTCTTC,CASSPVGTGGPSYNEQFF
.,TRBJ2-7,TRBD1,TRBV28,TGTGCCAGCAGTCCGCAGGGGACAGTCGAGCAGTACTTC,CASSPQGTVEQYF
.,TRBJ2-2,TRBD2,TRBV10-3,TGTGCCATCAGTTCGCGGGAGAGTGGCGCCGGGGAGCTGTTTTTT,CAISSRESGAGELFF
.,TRBJ2-7,.,TRBV4-1,TGCGCCAGCAGCCAAGTACCATCTCGGGACTTCTACGAGCAGTACTTC,CASSQVPSRDFYEQYF
.,TRBJ1-6,.,TRBV28,TGTGCCAGCAGCCAATCCGAAATGTCATATAATTCACCCCTCCACTTT,CASSQSEMSYNSPLHF
.,TRBJ2-7,TRBD1,TRBV27,TGTGCCAGCAGTGGGAGACAGGGTCTTCGAAACGAGCAGTACTTC,CASSGRQGLRNEQYF
.,TRBJ2-7,TRBD2,TRBV6-1,TGTGCCAGCGACCGACTAGCGGGCTACGAGCAGTACTTC,CASDRLAGYEQYF
.,TRBJ2-7,.,TRBV27,TGTGCCAGCAGTCTAACAGGGAGAAACCACTACGAGCAGTACTTC,CASSLTGRNHYEQYF
.,TRBJ2-6,.,TRBV4-2,TGTGCCAGCAGCCAAGTTTGGCGGGGGCAGGGTGGGGCCAACGTCCTGACTTTC,CASSQVWRGQGGANVLTF
.,TRBJ1-1,.,TRBV6-5,TGTGCCAGCAGTCGCTCGGGGGGATACACTGAAGCTTTCTTT,CASSRSGGYTEAFF
.,TRBJ2-5,TRBD1,TRBV28,TGTGCCAGCAGTTTAGACAGGGATGTGGAGACCCAGTACTTC,CASSLDRDVETQYF
.,TRBJ2-1,.,TRBV15,TGTGCCACCAGCAGAGACGGGAGTTTTGGCAATGAGCAGTTCTTC,CATSRDGSFGNEQFF
.,TRBJ2-1,TRBD2,TRBV27,TGTGCCAGCAGTCTTAGACTAGCGGGCAATGAGCAGTTCTTC,CASSLRLAGNEQFF
.,TRBJ1-1,.,TRBV2,TGTGCCAGCGAGAACGAGGGGGCTGAAGCTTTCTTT,CASENEGAEAFF
.,TRBJ1-4,.,TRBV6-5,TGTGCCAGCAGTTACTCTGACAGACAGACTGAAAAACTGTTTTTT,CASSYSDRQTEKLFF
.,TRBJ2-1,.,TRBV4-1,TGCGCCAGCAGCCAAGATCCCGGCGGCGATGAGCAGTTCTTC,CASSQDPGGDEQFF
few,TRBJ2-5,.,TRBV15,TGTGCCACCAGCAGAGCGAAGACCTTGACGGGCGAGACCCAGTACTTC,CATSRAKTLTGETQYF
once,TRBJ2-1,TRBD2,TRBV29-1,TGCAGCGTTGAAGGGGTAGCGGGAGGGTACAATGAGCAGTTCTTC,CSVEGVAGGYNEQFF
.,TRBJ2-7,.,TRBV27,TGTGCCAGCAGTCCCCTTGACAGCTACGAGCAGTACTTC,CASSPLDSYEQYF
once,TRBJ2-7,TRBD2,TRBV13,TGTGCCAGCAGCCCTGGACTAGCGGGAGGACTCAGCTCCTACGAGCAGTACTTC,CASSPGLAGGLSSYEQYF
.,TRBJ2-5,TRBD2,TRBV4-1,TGCGCCAGCAGCCAAGAACCCAGCGGGGGATCACTGGGCCAGTACTTC,CASSQEPSGGSLGQYF
.,TRBJ2-3,.,TRBV28,TGTGCCAGCAGTTTTGGGGTCTCAGATACGCAGTATTTT,CASSFGVSDTQYF
.,TRBJ2-3,.,TRBV30,TGTGCCTGGAGTGTAGGGGGGCCAGATACGCAGTATTTT,CAWSVGGPDTQYF
.,TRBJ2-7,.,TRBV27,TGTGCCAGCAGTCCCTCCCAGGGCCCCGAGTCCTACGAGCAGTACTTC,CASSPSQGPESYEQYF
.,TRBJ1-4,.,TRBV5-5,TGTGCCAGCAGCTTGGACCCAGGGAATGAAAAACTGTTTTTT,CASSLDPGNEKLFF
.,TRBJ2-7,.,TRBV2,TGTGCCAGCGCAGCTTACGAGCAGTACTTC,CASAAYEQYF
.,TRBJ1-2,TRBD1,TRBV25-1,TGTGCCAGCAGTGACCTTACAGGGGCTAACTATGGCTACACCTTC,CASSDLTGANYGYTF
.,TRBJ1-1,.,TRBV5-1,TGCGCCAGCAGCTTTAAACAGGGAGGCACTGAAGCTTTCTTT,CASSFKQGGTEAFF
.,TRBJ2-7,TRBD2,TRBV28,TGTGCCAGCAGTCACGAATGGACTAGCGGGCTCAACGAGACGCCCTACGAGCAGTACTTC,CASSHEWTSGLNETPYEQYF
.,TRBJ2-1,.,TRBV27,TGTGCCAGCAGTCCCGACTTATCTAATGAGCAGTTCTTC,CASSPDLSNEQFF
.,TRBJ2-5,.,TRBV7-9,TGTGCCAGCAGATGGGGACAGACCCAGTACTTC,CASRWGQTQYF
.,TRBJ2-3,TRBD1,TRBV7-8,TGTGCCAGCAGCCCCCGGGACAGGGGGCGATATAGGGCAGATACGCAGTATTTT,CASSPRDRGRYRADTQYF
.,TRBJ2-7,.,TRBV5-4,TGTGCCAGCAGCTCTGGGCGGGGTTCCTACGAGCAGTACTTC,CASSSGRGSYEQYF
.,TRBJ1-1,.,TRBV27,TGTGCCAGCAGTTTGGGGGGGGGAGGGGCTGAAGCTTTCTTT,CASSLGGGGAEAFF
.,TRBJ2-3,TRBD2,TRBV28,TGTGCCAGCAGTTTTCGGGAGGAGGGCACAGATACGCAGTATTTT,CASSFREEGTDTQYF
.,TRBJ2-7,TRBD1,TRBV9,TGTGCCAGCAGCGTAGGTTCGGGACACAGGGGGCACTACGAGCAGTACTTC,CASSVGSGHRGHYEQYF
.,TRBJ2-1,.,TRBV5-4,TGTGCCAGCAGCTTGGGGCGTGGGGATGAGCAGTTCTTC,CASSLGRGDEQFF
.,TRBJ1-4,TRBD1,TRBV5-4,TGTGCCAGCAGCTTGAGTACAGGGGGCATGGTTGATGAAAAACTGTTTTTT,CASSLSTGGMVDEKLFF
.,TRBJ2-1,.,TRBV30,TGTGCCTGGAGTGTGGGGGATTCCCCTAATGAGCAGTTCTTC,CAWSVGDSPNEQFF
.,TRBJ2-2,.,TRBV27,TGTGCCAGCAGTTTAGCCCCCGGGACGGTGAACACCGGGGAGCTGTTTTTT,CASSLAPGTVNTGELFF
.,TRBJ2-1,TRBD2,TRBV4-1,TGCGCCAGCAGCCAAGATTACAGCGGGAGATACAATGAGCAGTTCTTC,CASSQDYSGRYNEQFF
.,TRBJ2-2,.,TRBV6-6,TGTGCCAGCAGTTACGCAGCAGGGATCGGGGAGCTGTTTTTT,CASSYAAGIGELFF
.,TRBJ2-6,.,TRBV27,TGTGCCAGCAGCCCGGGTCCCGGCTCTGGGGCCAACGTCCTGACTTTC,CASSPGPGSGANVLTF
few,TRBJ2-7,TRBD2,TRBV6-5,TGTGCCAGCTCGCCTAGCGGGAGGCACGAGCAGTACTTC,CASSPSGRHEQYF
.,TRBJ1-1,.,TRBV7-8,TGTGCCAGCAGCCACCGGGGGTTGAACACTGAAGCTTTCTTT,CASSHRGLNTEAFF
.,TRBJ1-2,.,TRBV7-9,TGTGCCAGCAGCCCTACCGCGGCGAACTATGGCTACACCTTC,CASSPTAANYGYTF
.,TRBJ2-3,.,TRBV7-3,TGTGCCAGCAGCTCCCTCGGTACAGATACGCAGTATTTT,CASSSLGTDTQYF
.,TRBJ2-7,TRBD2,TRBV4-1,TGCGCCAGCACCCAAGGGGCGGGAGGGCCAGGCGAGCAGTACTTC,CASTQGAGGPGEQYF
.,TRBJ2-2,TRBD2,TRBV28,TGTGCCAGCAGCTTCGGGACTAGCGGGAGGGAGAACACCGGGGAGCTGTTTTTT,CASSFGTSGRENTGELFF
few,TRBJ1-5,.,TRBV7-9,TGTGCCAGCAGCCAAGACGCGGGGGGCAATCAGCCCCAGCATTTT,CASSQDAGGNQPQHF
.,TRBJ2-2,TRBD1,TRBV13,TGTGCCAGCAGCTCATTGCGGACAGGAGATTCCGGGGAGCTGTTTTTT,CASSSLRTGDSGELFF
.,TRBJ2-2,.,TRBV28,TGTGCCAGCAGTTTCACAAGTACCGGGGAGCTGTTTTTT,CASSFTSTGELFF
once,TRBJ2-1,.,TRBV9,TGTGCCAGCAGCGTACCCGGAACTAGCGAGCAGTTCTTC,CASSVPGTSEQFF
.,TRBJ2-2,.,TRBV4-3,TGCGCCAGCAGCCAAGTAGAGGGCACCGGGGAGCTGTTTTTT,CASSQVEGTGELFF
.,TRBJ2-7,TRBD1,TRBV6-5,TGTGCCAGCAGTATTAGACAGGGATATGCCTACGAGCAGTACTTC,CASSIRQGYAYEQYF